This T cell receptor beta chain appears in the sequencing data of a study of human T cells and chemical hapten exposure. Study-wide results and caveats: Versus controls, significantly more large CDR3 similarity clusters arose from expanded TCRs.

Unique molecular identifiers were attached to individual cDNA molecules during library preparation. One entry per CDR3 protein results from TCRdb running MiXCR on the RACE reads. This table holds about 53,000 distinct CDR3 sequences, roughly a tenth found once. Germline V gene sequence: CDR1 SQVTM, CDR2 ANQGSEA. The V and J ends lost 6 bases and 8 bases respectively, with 11 bases between them. The length of the CDR3 is 11 residues. This sample's time point: pre-sensitization, week 0. Noted treatment: therapeutic diphenylcyclopropenone sensitization with weekly scalp DPC. Notes on this clonotype: Its antigen remains unknown.

This clonotype was sampled from a man aged 40-50 years with alopecia areata. Some clones in this sample may be carry-over from other donors' samples. The genes are TRBV29-1 and TRBJ2-1; maybe TRBD2 (5 bases). Sample: whole blood, taken in connection with sensitization to the hapten diphenylcyclopropenone (DPC). The CDR3: CSVALADEQFF. The CDR3, as DNA: TGCAGCGTCGCCCTAGCTGATGAGCAGTTCTTC.